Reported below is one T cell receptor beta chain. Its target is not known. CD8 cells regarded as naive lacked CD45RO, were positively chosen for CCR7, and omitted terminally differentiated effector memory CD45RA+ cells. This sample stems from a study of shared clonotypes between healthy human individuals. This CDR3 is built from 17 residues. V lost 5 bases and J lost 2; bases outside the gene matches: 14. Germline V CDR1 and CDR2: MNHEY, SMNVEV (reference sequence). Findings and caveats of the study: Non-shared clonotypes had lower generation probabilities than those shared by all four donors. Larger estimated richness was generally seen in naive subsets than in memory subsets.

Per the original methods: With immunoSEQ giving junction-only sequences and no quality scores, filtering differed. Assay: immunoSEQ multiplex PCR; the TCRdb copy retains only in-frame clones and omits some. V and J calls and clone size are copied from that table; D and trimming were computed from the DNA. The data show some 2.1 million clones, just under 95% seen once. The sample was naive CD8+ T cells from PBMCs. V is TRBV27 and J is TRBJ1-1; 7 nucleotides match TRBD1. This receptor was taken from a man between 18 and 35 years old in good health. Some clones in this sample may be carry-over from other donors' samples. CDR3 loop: CASSPSTGEVVNTEAFF. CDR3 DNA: TGTGCCAGCAGTCCCTCTACAGGGGAGGTGGTAAACACTGAAGCTTTCTTT.